The sequence of this T cell receptor (beta chain) was determined in a study of STAT5B mutations in CD4+ large granular lymphocyte leukemia. General study findings and limits: Patient CD4-sorted repertoires looked more clonal than healthy CD4+ repertoires, even without putative leukemic clones.

Germline V gene sequence: CDR1 MGHRA, CDR2 YSYEKL. J gave up 0 bases and V 3 bases, and 2 bases lay outside the gene matches. This CDR3 is 15 amino acids long. The assay was immunoSEQ multiplex PCR, and TCRdb's table has in-frame clones only and misses some. The sample includes about 46,000 clones, 65% to 85% of them seen just once. A note on this clone: Its antigen is unknown.

The sample was CD4+ T cells from blood buffy coats. V gene TRBV4-1 combines with J gene TRBJ2-1; TRBD2 matches 7 bases. The receptor comes from a human donor in good health. For the CDR3, the DNA is TGCGCCAGCAGCCAGCGGGAGAGCTCCTACAATGAGCAGTTCTTC. Residues: CASSQRESSYNEQFF.